This TCR beta chain was identified in a study of immune cell composition in non-small cell lung cancer. With respect to this clone: Its specificity is not known.

The assay was immunoSEQ multiplex PCR, and TCRdb's table has in-frame clones only and misses some. The table shows more than 3,500 clones, with roughly 70% occurring only once. General study findings and limits: Adenocarcinomas with higher top tumour-associated clone frequency had more reactive TILs. Squamous carcinomas (around 80%) more often had tumour-associated clones >0.5% than adenocarcinomas (roughly 33%).

Trimming pared 4 bases from V and 7 bases from J, leaving 16 bases between. The germline gives CDR1 SGHAT, CDR2 FQNNGV. There are 14 residues in the CDR3. Normal lung was taken at the farthest possible site, at least 3 cm from tumour. The chain carries TRBV11-2 and TRBJ2-5; a weak D match, TRBD2 (6 bases). The TCR was taken from a human donor with non-small cell lung cancer. Input material: non-adjacent lung tissue. The CDR3: CASSYGFGGVTQYF. The DNA for the CDR3 is TGTGCCAGCAGCTACGGGTTCGGGGGAGTGACCCAGTACTTC.